Below, 2 T cell receptor beta chains from the same sample are listed, as sequenced in a study of patients and donors after allogeneic stem cell transplantation (dated by TCRdb to 2019 to 2021). Library creation used RT-PCR. The listed sequencing device is NextSeq 550. TCRdb reanalyzed the raw reads on its own, using fastp at Q25 for trimming and MiXCR for clone calling, and kept in-frame beta chains. Entries are consolidated by CDR3 protein sequence, retaining the most common genes and DNA. This sample gives about 110,000 distinct CDR3 sequences in total; approximately 35% of them show up just once. The ten largest clones take up around 30% of the sample. What was sequenced was blood, either unsorted or a sorted T cell fraction (not recorded which). All receptors derive from a human donor who was either an allogeneic HSCT recipient or a stem cell or donor lymphocyte infusion donor (not recorded which). It is not recorded whose cells these are; they may come from a transplant donor.

The chain uses TRBV18 and TRBJ1-2; perhaps TRBD1 as D (5 bases). Trimming removed 3 bases from V and 6 bases from J, with 11 bases in between. Looked up from germline, CDR1 is KGHSH and CDR2 is LQKENI. CDR3 size: 13 residues. The CDR3 reads CASSPPGGDGYTF. CDR3 bases: TGTGCCAGCTCACCCCCGGGGGGGGATGGCTACACCTTC.

This sequence joins TRBV9 and TRBJ2-3; D may be TRBD1 or TRBD2 (6 bases each). V gave up 1 base and J gave up 2 bases, with 11 bases separating them. CDR3 length equals 15 residues. Germline V lookup: CDR1 SGDLS, CDR2 YYNGEE. Here the CDR3 reads CASSVSEGVTDTQYF. For the CDR3, the DNA is TGTGCCAGCAGCGTATCGGAGGGGGTCACAGATACGCAGTATTTT. Combining the CDR3 with reference TRBV9 and TRBJ2-3 gives the whole variable domain DSGVTQTPKHLITATGQRVTLRCSPRSGDLSVYWYQQSLDQGLQFLIQYYNGEERAKGNILERFSAQQFPDLHSELNLSSLELGDSALYFCASSVSEGVTDTQYFGPGTRLTVL.